One sample yielded the 15 T cell receptor beta chains listed below, sequenced in a study of post-analysis software for immune sequencing data. Their antigen targets remain unknown. Unique molecular identifiers tagged the TCR beta cDNA libraries. Using its own MiXCR run on the PCR reads, TCRdb lists one record per CDR3 protein. Of about 570,000 distinct CDR3 sequences in the sample, around 36% were seen once. Study observations and caveats: With TRBV5-6, TRBV5-1 and TRBV20-1 included, five TRBV segments were more frequent in patients than in controls.

The material sequenced was blood. The receptors were sampled from a girl aged 2 to 17 with multiple sclerosis.

The CDR3 spells CASSPKTGISYNEQFF. The CDR3 bases are TGTGCCAGCTCACCTAAGACAGGGATCTCCTACAATGAGCAGTTCTTC. The V call is TRBV18, the J call TRBJ2-1; 7 positions agree with TRBD1. V was clipped by 3 bases and J by 0 bases; unmatched bases: 5. Germline lookup yields CDR1 KGHSH and CDR2 LQKENI. The CDR3 runs 16 residues.

This rearrangement joins TRBV5-6 to TRBJ2-5; 11 bases fit TRBD1. The length of the CDR3 is 15 residues. Trimming cost V 2 bases and J 4 bases; bases outside gene matches: 4. Germline values: CDR1 SGHDT, CDR2 YYEEEE. CDR3 loop: CASSFAGQGGETQYF. The CDR3 coding sequence is TGTGCCAGCAGCTTTGCGGGACAGGGGGGAGAGACCCAGTACTTC.

Ten or more counts support this clonotype. The rearrangement joins TRBV7-2 to TRBJ2-3, with 8 nucleotides matching TRBD2. This CDR3 has 15 residues. V was clipped by 6 bases and J by 4 bases; unmatched bases: 9. Germline lookup yields CDR1 SGHTA and CDR2 FQGNSA. This chain's CDR3 is CASSYRGGTADTQYF. CDR3 in DNA: TGTGCCAGCAGTTATCGGGGGGGCACCGCAGATACGCAGTATTTT.

This clonotype appeared a few times. The CDR3 DNA reads as TGCAGTGCTAGAGTCCGGACTAGCGGGGATCTCCCCTACGAGCAGTACTTC. It codes for CSARVRTSGDLPYEQYF. The chain has TRBV20-1 and TRBJ2-7; 12 bases align to TRBD2. Germline V gene lookup returns CDR1 DFQATT and CDR2 SNEGSKA (reference sequence). V dropped 1 base and J dropped 2; count of bases not matched to a gene: 9. The CDR3 covers 17 residues.

The chain couples TRBV6-8 to TRBJ2-1; D gene uncertain. V was pared by 6 bases and J by 7 bases, with 13 bases between. Germline CDR1 MNHGY, CDR2 SAAAGT. This CDR3 has 13 residues. CDR3 amino acids: CASRHLVRNEQFF. Here the CDR3 DNA reads TGTGCCAGCAGACACCTCGTTAGGAATGAGCAGTTCTTC.

This clonotype was counted only a few times. The V and J genes are TRBV20-1 and TRBJ1-5; D not resolved. The CDR3 has 15 residues. Germline V gives CDR1 DFQATT, CDR2 SNEGSKA (reference sequence). Deletions cut 2 bases from V and 0 bases from J, with 11 bases between. CDR3 in amino acids: CSARTTRDSNQPQHF. The CDR3 coding sequence is TGCAGTGCTAGAACAACCCGCGATAGCAATCAGCCCCAGCATTTT.

CDR3 in amino acids: CAISSGANNEQFF. CDR3 bases: TGTGCCATCAGTAGCGGGGCCAACAATGAGCAGTTCTTC. The V gene is TRBV10-3, the J gene TRBJ2-1; 7 nucleotides line up with TRBD2. The germline V gene has CDR1 ENHRY and CDR2 SYGVKD. V shed 5 bases, J shed 5 bases, and the junction held 3 bases outside the gene matches. The CDR3 is made up of 13 amino acids.

This clonotype was counted between two and nine times. The genes are TRBV20-1 and TRBJ2-6; perhaps TRBD1 as D (6 bases). The germline V and J ends were trimmed by 6 bases and 4 bases, with 19 bases remaining between them. The CDR3 runs 16 residues. The germline gives CDR1 DFQATT, CDR2 SNEGSKA (reference sequence). CDR3: CSAPGTTPLGANVLTF. The CDR3 nucleotides are TGCAGTGCACCCGGGACAACCCCTCTGGGGGCCAACGTCCTGACTTTC.

The rearrangement uses TRBV6-1 and TRBJ2-4; D gene uncertain. V lost 5 bases and J lost 0, with 14 bases in between. Germline CDR1 is MNHNS and CDR2 is SASEGT. This CDR3 is 16 amino acids long. The CDR3 reads CASSPRALGAKNIQYF. As DNA, the CDR3 is TGTGCCAGCAGTCCCCGGGCCCTGGGAGCCAAAAACATTCAGTACTTC.

This clonotype was observed a handful of times. The V and J genes are TRBV9 and TRBJ2-3; D could derive from TRBD1 or TRBD2 (7 bases each). Germline CDR1 and CDR2: SGDLS and YYNGEE. The CDR3 extends over 16 amino acids. Between the trimmed V and J ends, which lost 0 bases and 4 bases, there was a span of 15 bases. This CDR3 reads CASSVGGRGGADTQYF. The DNA of the CDR3 is TGTGCCAGCAGCGTAGGTGGCAGGGGGGGAGCAGATACGCAGTATTTT.

This clonotype turned up a few times. This chain joins TRBV6-5 and TRBJ2-7; the match to TRBD1 covers 9 bases. In germline, CDR1 is MNHEY, CDR2 SVGAGI. The CDR3 length is 14 residues. With V trimmed by 5 bases and J by 2 bases, 4 bases remained unmatched. The DNA of the CDR3 is TGTGCCAGCAGTAGGGACAGGGAGACCTACGAGCAGTACTTC. Translating gives CASSRDRETYEQYF.

A few counts support this clonotype. The V and J genes are TRBV29-1 and TRBJ2-1; D is unclear. Germline assignment: CDR1 SQVTM and CDR2 ANQGSEA. Trimming stripped 7 bases from V and 6 bases from J, with 7 bases between. The CDR3 has 10 amino acids. CDR3 protein: CSAKPNEQFF. DNA for the CDR3: TGCAGCGCCAAACCCAATGAGCAGTTCTTC.

This clonotype was seen many times. The chain carries TRBV29-1 and TRBJ2-1; maybe TRBD1 (6 bases). The CDR3 length is 11 residues. Trimming shortened V by 4 bases and J by 13 bases, and 14 bases separated the two germline ends. CDR1 and CDR2 from the germline V gene are SQVTM and ANQGSEA. CDR3 loop: CSVAMGAIQFF. The CDR3 nucleotides are TGCAGCGTTGCTATGGGGGCAATTCAGTTCTTC.

This clonotype occurred a few times. V is TRBV2 and J is TRBJ1-2; TRBD1 agrees at 11 bases. This CDR3 has 15 amino acids. J lost 8 bases, V lost 3 bases, and 8 bases had no gene match. Germline V gene lookup returns CDR1 SNHLY and CDR2 FYNNEI. CDR3 amino acids: CASSEPGTGGWGYTF. In DNA form, the CDR3 reads TGTGCCAGCAGTGAGCCCGGGACAGGGGGTTGGGGCTACACCTTC.

This rearrangement joins TRBV7-9 to TRBJ2-7; D is uncertain. Deletions cut 4 bases from V and 5 bases from J, with 9 bases between. The CDR3 covers 12 residues. The germline V gene encodes CDR1 SEHNR and CDR2 FQNEAQ (reference sequence). The CDR3 region is CASSSLRDEQYF. CDR3 nucleotides: TGTGCCAGCAGCTCACTCCGGGACGAGCAGTACTTC.